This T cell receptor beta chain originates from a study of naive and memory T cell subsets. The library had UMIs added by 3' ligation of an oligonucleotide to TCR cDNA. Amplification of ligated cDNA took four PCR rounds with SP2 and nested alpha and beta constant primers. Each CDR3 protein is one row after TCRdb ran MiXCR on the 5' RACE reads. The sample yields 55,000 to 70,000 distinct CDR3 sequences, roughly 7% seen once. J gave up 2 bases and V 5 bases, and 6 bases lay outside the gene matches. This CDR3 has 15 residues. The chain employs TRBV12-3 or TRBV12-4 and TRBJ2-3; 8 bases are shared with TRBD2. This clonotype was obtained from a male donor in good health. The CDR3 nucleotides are TGTGCCAGCAGTCGACTAGCGACTTACACAGATACGCAGTATTTT. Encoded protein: CASSRLATYTDTQYF.